Given below is one TCR beta chain in context. The data were obtained in a study of blood T cell repertoires in COVID-19. Study background: Sample material is recorded as cDNA or gDNA derived from T cells, B-cell-depleted T cells, or PBMCs.

Repertoires were generated with immunoSEQ multiplex PCR, while TCRdb's copy carries only in-frame clones and drops some. The sample carries roughly 90,000 clones, about 80% recorded once. Germline V gene sequence: CDR1 SQVTM, CDR2 ANQGSEA. V lost 1 base and J lost 5; bases outside the gene matches: 3. The CDR3 length is 15 residues. The sequence derives from a human donor in a cohort sampled during active COVID-19. V and J are TRBV29-1 and TRBJ2-1; TRBD2 matches at 12 bases. Material for sequencing was peripheral blood. CDR3 in amino acids: CSVEGTSGDNNEQFF. DNA of the CDR3: TGCAGCGTTGAAGGGACTAGCGGGGATAACAATGAGCAGTTCTTC.